The clone carrying this T cell receptor beta chain is labeled as medium-sized. TCRdb reprocessed the PCR reads with MiXCR, giving one entry per CDR3 protein. The sample gives more than 900 distinct CDR3 sequences, 15% to 20% of which show up once; about 20% is in the top ten. V lost 2 bases to trimming and J lost 6 bases, with 8 bases between them. CDR3 length: 14 residues. CDR1 is SGHAT and CDR2 is FQDESV in the germline V gene (reference sequence). The data were taken from a study of CXCR3 chemokines and chemotherapy response in bladder cancer. V and J are TRBV11-1 and TRBJ1-6; D perhaps matches TRBD1 (6 bases). This sequence originates from a human donor with bladder cancer that responded to neoadjuvant chemotherapy. Sample collection occurred from a patient whose treatment included neoadjuvant chemotherapy. CDR3 region: CASSLRTANSPLHF. In nucleotides, the CDR3 is TGTGCCAGCAGCTTACGGACAGCTAATTCACCCCTCCACTTT.